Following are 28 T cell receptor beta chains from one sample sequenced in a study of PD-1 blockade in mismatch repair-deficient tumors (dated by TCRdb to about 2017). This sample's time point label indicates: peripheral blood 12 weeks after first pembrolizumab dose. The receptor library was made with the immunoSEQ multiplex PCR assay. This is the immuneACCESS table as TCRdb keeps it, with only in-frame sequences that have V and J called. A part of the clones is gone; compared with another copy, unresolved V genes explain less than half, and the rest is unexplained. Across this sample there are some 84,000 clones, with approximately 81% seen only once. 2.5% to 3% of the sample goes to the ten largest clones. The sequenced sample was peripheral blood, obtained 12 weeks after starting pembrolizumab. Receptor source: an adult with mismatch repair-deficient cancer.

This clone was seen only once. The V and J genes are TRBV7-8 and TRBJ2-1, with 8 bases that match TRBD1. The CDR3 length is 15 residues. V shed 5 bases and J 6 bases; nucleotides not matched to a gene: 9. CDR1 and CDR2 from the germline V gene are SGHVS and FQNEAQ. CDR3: CASSRDRGKANEQFF. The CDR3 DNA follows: TGTGCCAGCAGCCGTGACAGGGGAAAGGCCAATGAGCAGTTCTTC.

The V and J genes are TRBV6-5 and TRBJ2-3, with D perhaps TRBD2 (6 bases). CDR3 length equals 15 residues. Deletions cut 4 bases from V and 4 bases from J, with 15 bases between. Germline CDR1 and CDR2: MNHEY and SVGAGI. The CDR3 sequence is CASSFRRSGADTQYF. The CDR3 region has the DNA TGTGCCAGCAGTTTCCGCCGTTCGGGGGCAGATACGCAGTATTTT.

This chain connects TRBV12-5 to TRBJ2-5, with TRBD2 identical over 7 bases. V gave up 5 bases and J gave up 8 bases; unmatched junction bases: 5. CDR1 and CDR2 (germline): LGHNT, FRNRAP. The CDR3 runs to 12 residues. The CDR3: CASGNERGTQYF. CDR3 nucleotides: TGTGCTAGTGGTAACGAGCGGGGAACCCAGTACTTC.

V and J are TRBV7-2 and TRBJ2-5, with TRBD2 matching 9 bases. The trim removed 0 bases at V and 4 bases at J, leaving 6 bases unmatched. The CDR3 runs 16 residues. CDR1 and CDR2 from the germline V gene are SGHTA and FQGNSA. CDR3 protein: CASSLAPAGGSETQYF. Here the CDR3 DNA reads TGTGCCAGCAGCTTAGCGCCAGCGGGAGGCTCAGAGACCCAGTACTTC.

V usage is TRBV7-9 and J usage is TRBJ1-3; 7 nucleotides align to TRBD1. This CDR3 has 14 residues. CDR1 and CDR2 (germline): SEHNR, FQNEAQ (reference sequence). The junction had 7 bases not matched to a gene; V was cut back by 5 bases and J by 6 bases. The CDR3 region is CASSPRDRENTIYF. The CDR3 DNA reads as TGTGCCAGCAGCCCACGGGACAGAGAAAACACCATATATTTT. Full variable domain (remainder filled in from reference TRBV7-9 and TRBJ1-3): DTGVSQNPRHKITKRGQNVTFRCDPISEHNRLYWYRQTLGQGPEFLTYFQNEAQLEKSRLLSDRFSAERPKGSFSTLEIQRTEQGDSAMYLCASSPRDRENTIYFGEGSWLTVV.

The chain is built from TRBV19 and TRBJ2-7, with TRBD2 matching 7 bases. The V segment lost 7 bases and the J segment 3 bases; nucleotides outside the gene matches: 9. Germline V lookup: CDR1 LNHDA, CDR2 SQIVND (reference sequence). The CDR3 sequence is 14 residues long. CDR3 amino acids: CASTAGPGGYEQYF. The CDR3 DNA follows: TGTGCCAGTACTGCGGGACCGGGGGGCTACGAGCAGTACTTC.

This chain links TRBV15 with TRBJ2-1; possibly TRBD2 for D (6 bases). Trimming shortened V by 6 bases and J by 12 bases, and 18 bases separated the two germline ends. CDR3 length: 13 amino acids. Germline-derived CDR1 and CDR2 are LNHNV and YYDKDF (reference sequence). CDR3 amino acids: CATRGEYKEGQFF. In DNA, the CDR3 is TGTGCCACCAGAGGAGAGTACAAGGAGGGGCAGTTCTTC.

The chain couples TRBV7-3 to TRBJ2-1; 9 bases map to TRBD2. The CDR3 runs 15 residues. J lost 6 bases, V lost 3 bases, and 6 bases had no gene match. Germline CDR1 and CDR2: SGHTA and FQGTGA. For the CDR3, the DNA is TGTGCCAGCAGCTTTAGCGGGAGCGCTCTCAATGAGCAGTTCTTC. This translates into CASSFSGSALNEQFF.

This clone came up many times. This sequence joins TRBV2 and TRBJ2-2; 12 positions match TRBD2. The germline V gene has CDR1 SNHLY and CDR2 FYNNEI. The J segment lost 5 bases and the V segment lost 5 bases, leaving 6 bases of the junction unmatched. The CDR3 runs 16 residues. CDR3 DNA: TGTGCCAGCAGTTTGACTAGCGGGAGAGGTACCGGGGAGCTGTTTTTT. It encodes CASSLTSGRGTGELFF.

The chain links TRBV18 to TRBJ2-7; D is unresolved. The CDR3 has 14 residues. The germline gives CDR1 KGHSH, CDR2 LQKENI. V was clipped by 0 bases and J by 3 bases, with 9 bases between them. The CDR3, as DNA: TGTGCCAGCTCACCACCTTCTTCGCTCTACGAGCAGTACTTC. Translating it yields CASSPPSSLYEQYF.

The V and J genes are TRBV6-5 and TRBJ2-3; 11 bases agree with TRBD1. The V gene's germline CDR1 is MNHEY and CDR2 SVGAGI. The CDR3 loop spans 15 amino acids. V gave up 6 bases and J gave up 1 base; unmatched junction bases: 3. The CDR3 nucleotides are TGTGCCAGCAGAACGGGACAGGGGGGCACAGATACGCAGTATTTT. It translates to CASRTGQGGTDTQYF.

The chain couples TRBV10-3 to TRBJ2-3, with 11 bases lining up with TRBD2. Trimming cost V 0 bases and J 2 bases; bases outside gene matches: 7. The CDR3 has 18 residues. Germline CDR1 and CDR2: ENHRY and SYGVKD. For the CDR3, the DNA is TGTGCCATCAGTGAGTCAAGGACTAGCGGGCGTTCCACAGATACGCAGTATTTT. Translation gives CAISESRTSGRSTDTQYF.

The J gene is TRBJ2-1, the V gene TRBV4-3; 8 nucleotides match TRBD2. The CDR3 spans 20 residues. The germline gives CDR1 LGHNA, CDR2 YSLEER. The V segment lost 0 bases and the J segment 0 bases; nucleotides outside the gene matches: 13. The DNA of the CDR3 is TGCGCCAGCAGCCAAGAACCCATTAATTTAGCGGGAAGCTCCTACAATGAGCAGTTCTTC. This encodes CASSQEPINLAGSSYNEQFF.

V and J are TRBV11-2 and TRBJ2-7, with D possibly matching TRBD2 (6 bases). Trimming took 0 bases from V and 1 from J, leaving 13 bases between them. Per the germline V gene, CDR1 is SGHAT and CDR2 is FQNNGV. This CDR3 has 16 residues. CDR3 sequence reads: CASSLDGLARSYEQYF. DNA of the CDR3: TGTGCCAGCAGCTTAGACGGGCTAGCGAGGTCCTACGAGCAGTACTTC. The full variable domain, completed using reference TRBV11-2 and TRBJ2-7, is EAGVAQSPRYKIIEKRQSVAFWCNPISGHATLYWYQQILGQGPKLLIQFQNNGVVDDSQLPKDRFSAERLKGVDSTLKIQPAKLEDSAVYLCASSLDGLARSYEQYFGPGTRLTVT.

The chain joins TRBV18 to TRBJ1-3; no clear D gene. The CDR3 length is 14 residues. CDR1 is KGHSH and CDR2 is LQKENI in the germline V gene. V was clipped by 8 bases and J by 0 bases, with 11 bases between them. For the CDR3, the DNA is TGTGCCAGCCAACGCAGCGACTCTGGAAACACCATATATTTT. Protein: CASQRSDSGNTIYF.

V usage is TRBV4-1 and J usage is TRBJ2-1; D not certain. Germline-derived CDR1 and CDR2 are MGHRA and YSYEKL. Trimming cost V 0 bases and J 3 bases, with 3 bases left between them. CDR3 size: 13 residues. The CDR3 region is CASSQDNYNEQFF. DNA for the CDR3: TGCGCCAGCAGCCAAGACAACTACAATGAGCAGTTCTTC.

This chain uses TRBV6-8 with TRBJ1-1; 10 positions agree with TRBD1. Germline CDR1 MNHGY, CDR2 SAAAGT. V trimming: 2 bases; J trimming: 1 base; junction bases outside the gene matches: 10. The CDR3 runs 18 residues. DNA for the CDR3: TGTGCCAGCAGTTACGCCCCGGACAGGGGGACCGCGAACACTGAAGCTTTCTTT. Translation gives CASSYAPDRGTANTEAFF.

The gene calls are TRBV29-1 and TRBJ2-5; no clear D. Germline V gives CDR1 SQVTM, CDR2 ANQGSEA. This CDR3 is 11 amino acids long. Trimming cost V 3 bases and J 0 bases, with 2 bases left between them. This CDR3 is CSVDYQETQYF. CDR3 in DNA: TGCAGCGTTGACTACCAAGAGACCCAGTACTTC.

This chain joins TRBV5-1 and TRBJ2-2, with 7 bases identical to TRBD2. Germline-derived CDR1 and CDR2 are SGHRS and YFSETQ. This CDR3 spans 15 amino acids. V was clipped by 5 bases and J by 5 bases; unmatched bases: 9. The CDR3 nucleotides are TGCGCCAGCAGTAGTGGCGGGAGAAGGACCGGGGAGCTGTTTTTT. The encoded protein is CASSSGGRRTGELFF.

Here the CDR3 DNA reads TGTGCCTGGAGTTTGGCGACTGAAGCTTTCTTT. This codes for CAWSLATEAFF. The chain links TRBV30 to TRBJ1-1; D unclear. This CDR3 has 11 amino acids. CDR1 and CDR2 (germline): GTSNPN, SVGIG (reference sequence). Trimming removed 2 bases at V and 5 bases at J, with 6 bases between.

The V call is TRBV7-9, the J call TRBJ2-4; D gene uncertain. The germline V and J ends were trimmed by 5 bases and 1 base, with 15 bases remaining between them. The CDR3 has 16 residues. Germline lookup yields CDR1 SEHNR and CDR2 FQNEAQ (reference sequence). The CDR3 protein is CASSTELLEAKNIQYF. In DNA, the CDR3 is TGTGCCAGCAGCACGGAGCTGCTGGAGGCCAAAAACATTCAGTACTTC. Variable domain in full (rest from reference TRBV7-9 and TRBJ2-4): DTGVSQNPRHKITKRGQNVTFRCDPISEHNRLYWYRQTLGQGPEFLTYFQNEAQLEKSRLLSDRFSAERPKGSFSTLEIQRTEQGDSAMYLCASSTELLEAKNIQYFGAGTRLSVL.

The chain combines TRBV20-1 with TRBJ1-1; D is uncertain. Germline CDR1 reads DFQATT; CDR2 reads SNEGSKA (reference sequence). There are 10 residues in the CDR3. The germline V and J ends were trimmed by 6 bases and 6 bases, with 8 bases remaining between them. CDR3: CSARQSEAFF. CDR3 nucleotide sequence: TGCAGTGCCCGGCAGTCTGAAGCTTTCTTT.

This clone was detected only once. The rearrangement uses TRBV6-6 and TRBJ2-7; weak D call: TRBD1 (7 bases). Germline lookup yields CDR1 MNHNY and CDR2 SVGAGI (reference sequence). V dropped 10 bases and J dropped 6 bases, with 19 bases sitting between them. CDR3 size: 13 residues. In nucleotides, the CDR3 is TGTGCCACCAGGGGGGAACAAGTCCGCGAGCAGTACTTC. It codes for CATRGEQVREQYF.

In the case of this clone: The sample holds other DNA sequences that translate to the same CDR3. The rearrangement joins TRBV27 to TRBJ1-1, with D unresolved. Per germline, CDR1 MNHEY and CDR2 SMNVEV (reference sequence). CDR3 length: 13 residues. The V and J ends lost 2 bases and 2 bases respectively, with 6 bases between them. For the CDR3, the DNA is TGTGCCAGCAGTTTAGGAGGTAACACTGAAGCTTTCTTT. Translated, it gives CASSLGGNTEAFF.

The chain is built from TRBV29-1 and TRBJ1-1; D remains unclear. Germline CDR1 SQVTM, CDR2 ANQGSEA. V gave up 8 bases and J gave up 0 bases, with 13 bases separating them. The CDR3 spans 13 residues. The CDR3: CSTWTDLNTEAFF. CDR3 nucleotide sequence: TGCAGCACTTGGACGGACCTGAACACTGAAGCTTTCTTT.

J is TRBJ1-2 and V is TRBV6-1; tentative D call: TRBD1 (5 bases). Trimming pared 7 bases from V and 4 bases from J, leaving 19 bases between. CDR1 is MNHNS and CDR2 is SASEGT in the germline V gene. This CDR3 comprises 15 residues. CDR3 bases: TGTGCCAGCACTGCCGGACTCCCAGGGAGCTATGGCTACACCTTC. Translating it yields CASTAGLPGSYGYTF.

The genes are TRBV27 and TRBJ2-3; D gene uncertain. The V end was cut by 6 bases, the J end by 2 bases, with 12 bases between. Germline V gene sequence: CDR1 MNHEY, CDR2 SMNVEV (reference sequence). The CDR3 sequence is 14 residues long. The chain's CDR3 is CASRTSHLTDTQYF. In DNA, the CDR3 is TGTGCCAGCAGGACCTCGCATCTCACAGATACGCAGTATTTT.

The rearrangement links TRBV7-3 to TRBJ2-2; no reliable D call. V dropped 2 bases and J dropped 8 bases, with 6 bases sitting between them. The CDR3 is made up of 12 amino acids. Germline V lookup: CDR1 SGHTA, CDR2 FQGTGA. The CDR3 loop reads CASSLGQGELFF. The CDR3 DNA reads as TGTGCCAGCAGCTTAGGGCAGGGGGAGCTGTTTTTT.